This T cell receptor beta chain came from a study of T cells in Graves' hyperthyroidism and ophthalmopathy. Looked up from germline, CDR1 is SGHAT and CDR2 is FQNNGV. The CDR3 covers 17 residues. V lost 0 bases, J lost 5 bases, and 16 bases lay in between. The study's findings and limits: Appearing also in blood were most of the thyroid clonotypes expanded above 0.001.

This clonotype was recorded many times. Its antigen is undetermined. Exclusion of patients followed from uncontrolled infection, other autoimmune disease, pregnancy or lactation. Amplified regions were TCR beta CDR3 sequences from RNA transcripts. First-round RT-PCR of the TCR CDR3 relied on the HTBI primer set. Each CDR3 protein gets one entry after TCRdb re-called the multiplex PCR reads with MiXCR. Here the sample spans some 510,000 distinct CDR3 sequences, more than 20% being singletons. This sequence was found in a man aged 18 to 30 with Graves' hyperthyroidism. The V gene is TRBV11-2, the J gene TRBJ2-2, with D tentatively TRBD1 (6 bases). Sequenced sample: blood. CDR3 loop: CASSLDLGARRTGELFF. CDR3 nucleotide sequence: TGTGCCAGCAGCTTAGATCTGGGGGCCCGAAGGACCGGGGAGCTGTTTTTT.